This entry lists 11 T cell receptor beta chains sequenced from one sample in a study of cytomegalovirus exposure and HLA in healthy donors. Primers: 60 Vbeta forward and 13 Jbeta reverse. Sequencing was performed with immunoSEQ multiplex PCR; in TCRdb, only in-frame clones are kept and a portion is missing. The table lists about 110,000 clones, 74% of them singletons. The specimen sequenced was PBMCs. These receptors all come from a man in his forties or fifties in good health and CMV-seropositive.

The J gene is TRBJ2-2, the V gene TRBV7-8, with 8 positions matching TRBD2. Germline V lookup: CDR1 SGHVS, CDR2 FQNEAQ. The CDR3 sequence is 17 residues long. Trimming cost V 1 base and J 1 base; bases outside gene matches: 5. In nucleotides, the CDR3 is TGTGCCAGCAGCTTAGATGTGCTAGCGGGGAACACCGGGGAGCTGTTTTTT. Residues: CASSLDVLAGNTGELFF.

This sequence joins TRBV27 and TRBJ2-7; 7 bases agree with TRBD1. This CDR3 contains 17 residues. Germline V gene data show CDR1 as MNHEY and CDR2 as SMNVEV (reference sequence). V trimming: 8 bases; J trimming: 5 bases; junction bases outside the gene matches: 21. CDR3 sequence reads: CASSNFFGGQLLHEQYF. CDR3 nucleotide sequence: TGTGCCAGCTCAAATTTTTTTGGGGGACAGCTCTTACACGAGCAGTACTTC.

The gene calls are TRBV10-3 and TRBJ2-7; 9 bases map to TRBD1. The CDR3 totals 18 residues. The germline V gene has CDR1 ENHRY and CDR2 SYGVKD. V trimming: 3 bases; J trimming: 2 bases; junction bases outside the gene matches: 14. In DNA, the CDR3 is TGTGCCATCAGTGACAGCGGGGTTAGGACAGGGGTGCCCTACGAGCAGTACTTC. Translated: CAISDSGVRTGVPYEQYF.

CDR3 loop: CASSLNREVYNEQFF. CDR3 DNA sequence: TGTGCCAGCAGCTTAAACCGGGAGGTCTACAATGAGCAGTTCTTC. V gene TRBV7-9 combines with J gene TRBJ2-1, with 7 bases that match TRBD2. V lost 2 bases and J lost 3; bases outside the gene matches: 4. The length of the CDR3 is 15 residues. CDR1 and CDR2 (germline): SEHNR, FQNEAQ (reference sequence).

Comments on this clone: Relative to the germline gene, one junction end is altered; a read error may explain this. The chain recombines TRBV11-2 with TRBJ1-2, with D perhaps TRBD1 (6 bases). CDR3 length: 15 amino acids. Per the germline V gene, CDR1 is SGHAT and CDR2 is FQNNGV. The CDR3: CTSSLSQGPNYGYTF. The CDR3 DNA reads TGTACCAGCAGCTTATCGCAGGGGCCAAACTATGGCTACACCTTC.

With regard to this clone: At one boundary the junction diverges from the germline segment, which might be a read error. V usage is TRBV6-1 and J usage is TRBJ1-1; possible D gene TRBD1, 5 bases. Germline CDR1 and CDR2: MNHNS and SASEGT. The CDR3 spans 11 residues. The CDR3 spells CASSEGGREGF. CDR3 in DNA: TGTGCCAGCAGTGAGGGGGGGAGGGAGGGCTTT.

This rearrangement joins TRBV6-5 to TRBJ1-2; D not certain. Trimming shortened V by 2 bases and J by 2 bases, and 6 bases separated the two germline ends. There are 13 residues in the CDR3. CDR1 is MNHEY and CDR2 is SVGAGI in the germline V gene. CDR3 nucleotide sequence: TGTGCCAGCAGTTACACGGGGAACTATGGCTACACCTTC. It codes for CASSYTGNYGYTF.

This clone has only a few counts. The chain joins TRBV19 to TRBJ1-1; TRBD1 matches 8 bases. Per germline, CDR1 LNHDA and CDR2 SQIVND (reference sequence). J gave up 4 bases and V 1 base, and 5 bases lay outside the gene matches. There are 15 residues in the CDR3. CDR3 amino acids: CASSIVSTGGTEAFF. CDR3 sequence (DNA): TGTGCCAGTAGTATAGTCTCAACAGGGGGCACTGAAGCTTTCTTT.

Written as DNA, the CDR3 is TGCGCCAGCAGCCCTGAAGGAGGTCACTCGCCGGGCTACACCTTC. Translating gives CASSPEGGHSPGYTF. The chain employs TRBV4-1 and TRBJ1-2; D gene unclear. The V gene's germline CDR1 is MGHRA and CDR2 YSYEKL. The CDR3 spans 15 residues. The ends were cut back, 4 bases at V and 8 bases at J, with 20 bases in the middle.

This clone turned up a few times. The chain has TRBV15 and TRBJ1-2, with unresolved D. The germline V gene has CDR1 LNHNV and CDR2 YYDKDF (reference sequence). The CDR3 totals 10 residues. Trimming took 7 bases from V and 5 from J, leaving 5 bases between them. Here the CDR3 DNA reads TGTGCCACCAACACGTATGGCTACACCTTC. Its translation is CATNTYGYTF.

This clone occurred a few times. The genes are TRBV25-1 and TRBJ2-1; tentative D call: TRBD2 (5 bases). V shed 1 base and J shed 5 bases, with 12 bases lying between them. The CDR3 has 15 amino acids. Germline assignment: CDR1 MGHDK and CDR2 SYGVNS. CDR3 protein: CASSESARAHNEQFF. CDR3 nucleotides: TGTGCCAGCAGTGAATCCGCGAGGGCGCACAATGAGCAGTTCTTC.